These T cell receptor beta chains were read from a single sample in a study of OX40 agonist ivuxolimab in advanced cancers. Assay used: immunoSEQ multiplex PCR; TCRdb lists only in-frame clones, some missing. This table has about 86,000 clones, 87% appearing once. Source: CD4+ or CD8+ T cells sorted from blood, taken in a trial of the OX40 agonist ivuxolimab. All receptors derive from an adult with an advanced solid tumor such as melanoma, head and neck, liver or kidney cancer. Both conserved end residues are part of each CDR3. A D gene is named only where the DNA matches it firmly. Some rows have no size entry. The others give once, few or many, or a class for an expanded clone.

CDR3 protein | CDR3 DNA | V gene | D gene | clone size | J gene
CASREHRGNSPLHF | TGTGCCAGCAGAGAACATCGGGGGAATTCACCCCTCCACTTT | TRBV6-1 | NA | NA | TRBJ1-6
CASSLTDEQFF | TGCGCCAGCAGCCTGACCGATGAGCAGTTCTTC | TRBV5-1 | NA | NA | TRBJ2-1
CASSLGLAGDNEQFF | TGTGCCAGCAGCTTGGGACTAGCGGGGGACAATGAGCAGTTCTTC | TRBV7-3 | TRBD2 | NA | TRBJ2-1
CASWGRGTGELFF | TGTGCCAGCTGGGGTCGGGGCACCGGGGAGCTGTTTTTT | TRBV28 | NA | NA | TRBJ2-2
CASSREGAQHF | TGTGCCAGCAGCCGCGAGGGGGCCCAGCATTTT | TRBV28 | NA | NA | TRBJ1-5
CASSLEGAPRETQYF | TGCGCCAGCAGCTTGGAGGGGGCGCCCCGGGAGACCCAGTACTTC | TRBV5-1 | TRBD1 | NA | TRBJ2-5
CASSPAGGGYGYTF | TGTGCCAGCTCGCCAGCGGGGGGCGGTTATGGCTACACCTTC | TRBV18 | NA | few | TRBJ1-2
CASSSTAGGDGYTF | TGCGCCAGCAGCTCTACAGCAGGGGGCGATGGCTACACCTTC | TRBV5-1 | TRBD1 | NA | TRBJ1-2
CASTRGQDNYGYTF | TGTGCCAGCACCCGAGGACAGGACAACTATGGCTACACCTTC | TRBV6-5 | TRBD1 | NA | TRBJ1-2
CASSVGPLGNNEQFF | TGTGCCAGCAGCGTAGGCCCCCTAGGTAACAATGAGCAGTTCTTC | TRBV9 | NA | NA | TRBJ2-1
CASSLLGSGGYTF | TGTGCCAGCAGTTTATTGGGGTCGGGCGGCTACACCTTC | TRBV27 | NA | few | TRBJ1-2
CASSLFEANYGYTF | TGTGCCAGCAGCTTGTTTGAGGCTAACTATGGCTACACCTTC | TRBV5-6 | NA | NA | TRBJ1-2
CASSLTTGFSNQPQHF | TGTGCCAGCAGCTTGACGACAGGGTTTAGCAATCAGCCCCAGCATTTT | TRBV5-5 | TRBD1 | NA | TRBJ1-5
CASSRTGTTYNEQFF | TGTGCCAGCAGTCGGACAGGGACGACCTACAATGAGCAGTTCTTC | TRBV2 | TRBD1 | many | TRBJ2-1
CASSTSGLSGANVLTF | TGTGCCAGCAGTACCTCAGGTCTATCTGGGGCCAACGTCCTGACTTTC | TRBV6-4 | NA | NA | TRBJ2-6
CASSLVAGFYNEQFF | TGTGCCAGCAGCTTAGTAGCGGGATTTTACAATGAGCAGTTCTTC | TRBV7-9 | TRBD2 | once | TRBJ2-1
CAISEPTGRSADTQYF | TGTGCCATCAGTGAACCGACTGGGAGGAGCGCAGATACGCAGTATTTT | TRBV10-3 | NA | NA | TRBJ2-3
CASSPAGATKNIQYF | TGTGCCAGCAGTCCCGCCGGCGCAACCAAAAACATTCAGTACTTC | TRBV28 | NA | NA | TRBJ2-4
CASSWGQEYGYTF | TGTGCCAGCAGCTGGGGACAGGAGTATGGCTACACCTTC | TRBV16 | TRBD1 | few | TRBJ1-2
CASSRTRDQPQHF | TGTGCCAGCAGCCGAACGAGGGATCAGCCCCAGCATTTT | TRBV5-8 | NA | NA | TRBJ1-5
CASSATGTSGGIGSTDTQYF | TGTGCCAGCAGCGCGACCGGGACTAGCGGGGGAATCGGGAGTACAGATACGCAGTATTTT | TRBV9 | TRBD2 | NA | TRBJ2-3
CASSFGVGEQFF | TGTGCCAGCAGTTTTGGGGTTGGGGAGCAGTTCTTC | TRBV27 | NA | NA | TRBJ2-1
CASSLDRQTYYGYTF | TGTGCCAGCAGCCTGGATAGACAGACGTACTATGGCTACACCTTC | TRBV5-4 | NA | once | TRBJ1-2
CASSYEAYEQYF | TGTGCCAGCAGTTACGAAGCCTACGAGCAGTACTTC | TRBV6-6 | NA | NA | TRBJ2-7
CASSSLGGSLSGANVLTF | TGCGCCAGCAGCTCCTTGGGGGGGTCCCTCTCTGGGGCCAACGTCCTGACTTTC | TRBV5-1 | TRBD2 | once | TRBJ2-6
CASSMRQASSYEQYF | TGTGCCAGTAGTATGCGACAGGCGAGCTCCTACGAGCAGTACTTC | TRBV19 | NA | NA | TRBJ2-7
CASSSLYEQYF | TGTGCCAGCAGCTCCTTATACGAGCAGTACTTC | TRBV7-2 | NA | NA | TRBJ2-7
CASSYRVETEAFF | TGTGCCAGTAGTTACAGGGTGGAGACTGAAGCTTTCTTT | TRBV19 | NA | NA | TRBJ1-1
CASSLKLAGAADTQYF | TGTGCCAGCAGCTTAAAGCTAGCGGGGGCGGCGGATACGCAGTATTTT | TRBV7-2 | TRBD2 | NA | TRBJ2-3
CAWSVGWQGSNGYTF | TGTGCCTGGAGTGTAGGCTGGCAGGGGTCGAATGGCTACACCTTC | TRBV30 | NA | once | TRBJ1-2
CASSRPTGGPTEAFF | TGTGCCAGCAGCCGACCGACAGGGGGTCCTACTGAAGCTTTCTTT | TRBV9 | TRBD1 | NA | TRBJ1-1
CASSITPYSNQPQHF | TGTGCCAGCAGCATAACACCTTATAGCAATCAGCCCCAGCATTTT | TRBV9 | NA | NA | TRBJ1-5
CASRTSGTYNEQFF | TGTGCCAGCCGTACTAGCGGGACCTACAATGAGCAGTTCTTC | TRBV6-5 | TRBD2 | once | TRBJ2-1
CASGSGIHTDTQYF | TGTGCCAGCGGAAGCGGGATCCACACAGATACGCAGTATTTT | TRBV28 | TRBD2 | NA | TRBJ2-3
CASSLGPGTDTQYF | TGTGCCAGCAGCCTGGGCCCCGGCACAGATACGCAGTATTTT | TRBV7-2 | NA | NA | TRBJ2-3
CASSSMNLNTEAFF | TGTGCCAGCAGCTCAATGAACTTGAACACTGAAGCTTTCTTT | TRBV7-2 | NA | NA | TRBJ1-1
CASSPRVRDTLTDTQYF | TGTGCCAGCAGCCCTCGGGTACGGGACACCCTCACAGATACGCAGTATTTT | TRBV7-9 | NA | NA | TRBJ2-3
CASSVIAGTGATDTQYF | TGCGCCAGCAGCGTAATAGCCGGGACAGGGGCCACAGATACGCAGTATTTT | TRBV5-1 | TRBD1 | NA | TRBJ2-3
CAWSRALNYGYTF | TGTGCCTGGAGCCGGGCATTGAACTATGGCTACACCTTC | TRBV30 | NA | few | TRBJ1-2
CASSYRIDSNQPQHF | TGTGCCAGCAGCTACCGGATCGATAGCAATCAGCCCCAGCATTTT | TRBV5-8 | NA | NA | TRBJ1-5
CASSEGLDSNQPQHF | TGTGCCAGCAGTGAAGGACTCGATAGCAATCAGCCCCAGCATTTT | TRBV6-1 | NA | NA | TRBJ1-5
CASSPQLSGQGNSPLHF | TGTGCCAGCAGCCCTCAGTTGTCGGGACAGGGCAATTCACCCCTCCACTTT | TRBV11-1 | TRBD1 | NA | TRBJ1-6